These 29 T cell receptor beta chains were sequenced from one sample in a study of human CD8 memory T cell subsets. Making the TCR beta libraries relied on UMI-labeled 5' RACE. TCRdb re-called the 5' RACE reads and gives one entry per CDR3 protein, without DNA. The listing contains 5,000 or so distinct CDR3 sequences. Sequencing was performed on CD8+ effector memory T cells (TEM) sorted from PBMCs. The subset denotes: effector memory CD8 T cells, CCR7- CD45RO+ CD95+. These receptors all stem from a human donor in good health.

The gene calls are TRBV7-3 and TRBJ2-7; TCRdb proposes TRBD2, but this gene call is untestable without DNA. Germline CDR1 SGHTA, CDR2 FQGTGA. The CDR3 totals 15 residues. The CDR3 loop is CASSLSPSGVYEQYF. The whole variable domain, filled in from reference TRBV7-3 and TRBJ2-7, reads GAGVSQTPSNKVTEKGKYVELRCDPISGHTALYWYRQSLGQGPEFLIYFQGTGAADDSGLPNDRFFAVRPEGSVSTLKIQRTERGDSAVYLCASSLSPSGVYEQYFGPGTRLTVT.

The chain has TRBV4-1 and TRBJ2-1; as DNA is missing, the TRBD2 call by TCRdb cannot be tested. This CDR3 has 16 residues. The germline CDR1 and CDR2 sequences are MGHRA and YSYEKL. This chain's CDR3 is CASSLVSGGPYNEQFF.

The chain employs TRBV28 and TRBJ2-5; TCRdb lists TRBD1, though no DNA is available to test this call. The CDR3 is 13 residues long. Germline loops: CDR1 MDHEN, CDR2 SYDVKM. CDR3 residues: CASYRDVQETQYF.

This clonotype is classed as medium-sized by frequency. V usage is TRBV20-1 and J usage is TRBJ2-1; the TCRdb D gene call, TRBD2, has no DNA to confirm it. Germline values: CDR1 DFQATT, CDR2 SNEGSKA (reference sequence). The CDR3 covers 13 residues. CDR3 region: CSARGLAGNEQFF.

The V and J genes are TRBV7-9 and TRBJ2-2; TCRdb outputs TRBD1, but without DNA this stays unchecked. CDR3 length equals 18 residues. Germline V gene lookup returns CDR1 SEHNR and CDR2 FQNEAQ (reference sequence). CDR3 residues: CASSPKVDQGVNTGELFF.

J is TRBJ2-7 and V is TRBV7-9. The CDR3 has 14 amino acids. The germline gives CDR1 SEHNR, CDR2 FQNEAQ (reference sequence). The CDR3 reads CASSPTGALYEQYF. The variable domain in full, with the rest retrieved from reference TRBV7-9 and TRBJ2-7, is DTGVSQNPRHKITKRGQNVTFRCDPISEHNRLYWYRQTLGQGPEFLTYFQNEAQLEKSRLLSDRFSAERPKGSFSTLEIQRTEQGDSAMYLCASSPTGALYEQYFGPGTRLTVT.

Considering frequency, this clonotype is medium-sized. The chain is built from TRBV3-1 and TRBJ2-7; TCRdb names TRBD1, which stays unverified in the absence of DNA. Germline-derived CDR1 and CDR2 are LGHDT and YNNKEL (reference sequence). This CDR3 is built from 15 residues. CDR3 residues: CASTISRGAGYEQYF.

V and J are TRBV28 and TRBJ1-1; TCRdb indicates TRBD1, and absent DNA this call remains unverified. The CDR3 contains 12 residues. The germline V gene encodes CDR1 MDHEN and CDR2 SYDVKM. CDR3 region: CASSRTGFEAFF.

This sequence joins TRBV9 and TRBJ1-2. This CDR3 contains 15 residues. Germline CDR1 and CDR2: SGDLS and YYNGEE. The CDR3 loop is CASSVALDGSYGYTF. Filled out from reference TRBV9 and TRBJ1-2, the complete variable domain reads DSGVTQTPKHLITATGQRVTLRCSPRSGDLSVYWYQQSLDQGLQFLIQYYNGEERAKGNILERFSAQQFPDLHSELNLSSLELGDSALYFCASSVALDGSYGYTFGSGTRLTVV.

The chain has TRBV11-3 and TRBJ2-1; the D gene TCRdb calls, TRBD2, cannot be checked with no DNA. This CDR3 comprises 17 residues. Germline V gives CDR1 SGHNT, CDR2 YENEEA. CDR3 in amino acids: CASSLGGLADSIYEQFF.

This chain links TRBV28 with TRBJ1-1. Germline assignment: CDR1 MDHEN and CDR2 SYDVKM. The CDR3 extends over 16 amino acids. The CDR3 is CASSFWGTETNTEAFF.

The genes are TRBV24-1 and TRBJ2-1. CDR1 and CDR2 from the germline V gene are KGHDR and SFDVKD. The CDR3 loop spans 12 amino acids. CDR3 region: CATSDFTGEQFF.

This chain connects TRBV27 to TRBJ2-5; checking the TCRdb D call of TRBD2 is not possible without DNA. This CDR3 contains 18 residues. Looked up from germline, CDR1 is MNHEY and CDR2 is SMNVEV (reference sequence). This chain's CDR3 is CASSEGKGLRVGQETQYF.

This chain uses TRBV15 with TRBJ1-4; TCRdb's D call of TRBD1 is untestable without DNA. CDR3 size: 15 residues. The germline CDR1 and CDR2 sequences are LNHNV and YYDKDF (reference sequence). This chain's CDR3 is CATSRDNQGSEKLFF.

The V call is TRBV14, the J call TRBJ1-1; there is no DNA to check the TCRdb D call of TRBD1. The CDR3 length is 15 residues. CDR1 and CDR2 from the germline V gene are SGHDN and FVKESK. The CDR3 spells CASSRWGQAYTEAFF.

The chain combines TRBV12-3 or TRBV12-4 with TRBJ1-2; TCRdb's D call of TRBD1 is untestable without DNA. CDR3 size: 14 residues. The CDR3: CASSPGRGHYGYTF.

This CDR3 reads CASSYSMAGGPRNEQFF. The V call is TRBV6-2 or TRBV6-3, the J call TRBJ2-1; lacking DNA, the TRBD2 call made by TCRdb goes unchecked. Germline CDR1 reads MNHEY; CDR2 reads SVGEGT. The CDR3 sequence is 17 residues long.

The V and J genes are TRBV24-1 and TRBJ2-2; checking the TCRdb D call of TRBD1 is not possible without DNA. CDR3 length: 15 amino acids. Germline V gene sequence: CDR1 KGHDR, CDR2 SFDVKD. The CDR3 is CATSDRQTNTGELFF.

The chain combines TRBV5-1 with TRBJ2-1; TCRdb proposes TRBD1, but this gene call is untestable without DNA. The CDR3 length is 16 residues. Germline CDR1 is SGHRS and CDR2 is YFSETQ. CDR3 protein: CASSLTGPGSYNEQFF.

This chain links TRBV24-1 with TRBJ2-3; TCRdb reports TRBD1, a call that lacks DNA to check it against. This CDR3 spans 18 amino acids. Germline V CDR1 and CDR2: KGHDR, SFDVKD. This CDR3 reads CATSDFGGAEKGTDTQYF.

This CDR3 is CASSSWGGRTDTQYF. V usage is TRBV7-8 and J usage is TRBJ2-3; TCRdb's D call of TRBD2 is untestable without DNA. In germline, CDR1 is SGHVS, CDR2 FQNEAQ. This CDR3 contains 15 residues.

The CDR3: CSVEESGQGYGYTF. The gene calls are TRBV29-1 and TRBJ1-2; TCRdb reports TRBD1, a call that lacks DNA to check it against. The CDR3 sequence is 14 residues long. Germline V gene sequence: CDR1 SQVTM, CDR2 ANQGSEA.

This clonotype ranks as large in terms of frequency. This chain joins TRBV5-5 and TRBJ1-6. Germline loops: CDR1 SGHKS, CDR2 YYEKEE (reference sequence). This CDR3 has 12 amino acids. This CDR3 reads CASSLQSSPLHF.

This rearrangement joins TRBV6-2 or TRBV6-3 to TRBJ2-1; TCRdb returns TRBD2, unconfirmable since there is no DNA. The CDR3 extends over 14 amino acids. The germline V gene has CDR1 MNHEY and CDR2 SVGEGT. CDR3 residues: CASAGTSPVHEQFF.

The V call is TRBV12-3 or TRBV12-4, the J call TRBJ2-1; TCRdb proposes TRBD2, but this gene call is untestable without DNA. CDR3 length: 14 amino acids. The CDR3 is CASSSRSPPGEQFF.

The chain combines TRBV19 with TRBJ1-5; TCRdb calls TRBD1, which cannot be checked without DNA. CDR1 and CDR2 (germline): LNHDA, SQIVND (reference sequence). The length of the CDR3 is 14 residues. The CDR3 is CASSIWTGDQPQHF.

V is TRBV20-1 and J is TRBJ2-1; no DNA is available, so the TRBD1 call from TCRdb remains unchecked. The CDR3 contains 23 residues. Germline CDR1 and CDR2: DFQATT and SNEGSKA (reference sequence). Here the CDR3 reads CSARDLGAVNSEENRIGQVEQFF.

V is TRBV19 and J is TRBJ1-1; TCRdb picks TRBD1, but there is no DNA to check that call. Germline V gene sequence: CDR1 LNHDA, CDR2 SQIVND (reference sequence). This CDR3 has 13 amino acids. CDR3 sequence: CASCGQENTEAFF.

V and J are TRBV6-4 and TRBJ2-3; the D call of TRBD1 rests on TCRdb alone, since no DNA is present to check it. The germline gives CDR1 MRHNA, CDR2 SNTAGT. The CDR3 runs 15 residues. CDR3 loop: CASSEATGSADTQYF.